This T cell receptor (beta chain) originates from a study of identical twins. The CDR3 totals 15 residues. The V end was cut by 2 bases, the J end by 7 bases, with 14 bases between. MiXCR was run by TCRdb on the 5' RACE reads, yielding one entry per CDR3 protein. The repertoire holds 200,000 to 300,000 distinct CDR3 sequences, approximately 7% seen once, with roughly 3.6% in the top ten. These data are also associated with another study on yellow fever vaccine responses in identical twins.

The sequence derives from a woman aged 18-30 years in good health. Source material: memory (CD45RO+) T cells sorted from blood. The V gene is TRBV12-3 or TRBV12-4, the J gene TRBJ2-2, with D tentatively TRBD1 (5 bases). The CDR3 reads CASSLLAGQNGELFF. For the CDR3, the DNA is TGTGCCAGCAGTTTACTGGCAGGGCAGAACGGGGAGCTGTTTTTT.